Below are 16 T cell receptor beta chains sequenced from a single sample in a study of T-cell memory formation after mild COVID-19. MiXCR, applied by TCRdb to the 5' RACE reads, yields one record per CDR3 protein. Of 250,000 to 300,000 distinct CDR3 sequences listed, 15% to 20% were seen once; the top ten hold 20% to 25%. The specimen was PBMCs or a T cell subset sorted from them (not recorded which). All receptors derive from a man between 18 and 29 years old who had mild COVID-19 (a few samples of this study predate the infection). Cell type and time point are not known.

The V call is TRBV29-1, the J call TRBJ2-3; TRBD1 matches at 8 bases. CDR3 length: 13 amino acids. Germline lookup yields CDR1 SQVTM and CDR2 ANQGSEA. V was pared by 7 bases and J by 4 bases, with 7 bases of the junction left unmatched. The CDR3 nucleotides read TGCAGCGCCCAGGACAGGGACGCAGATACGCAGTATTTT. Translated, it gives CSAQDRDADTQYF.

The gene calls are TRBV20-1 and TRBJ2-7, with D perhaps assigned TRBD1 or TRBD2 (5 bases each). This CDR3 is built from 14 residues. Between the trimmed V and J ends, which lost 6 bases and 2 bases, there was a span of 17 bases. Germline V gives CDR1 DFQATT, CDR2 SNEGSKA (reference sequence). CDR3 in DNA: TGCAGTGCCAACTCCGGGACGGAGACCTACGAGCAGTACTTC. It translates to CSANSGTETYEQYF.

This clonotype appeared a few times. The V and J genes are TRBV6-6 and TRBJ2-1, with TRBD1 identical over 7 bases. CDR3 length: 16 amino acids. With V trimmed by 2 bases and J by 8 bases, 12 bases remained unmatched. The germline V gene encodes CDR1 MNHNY and CDR2 SVGAGI (reference sequence). CDR3 DNA sequence: TGTGCCAGCAGTTACCATGACAGGGCCGGGGCCTATGAGCAGTTCTTC. As protein: CASSYHDRAGAYEQFF.

The rearrangement uses TRBV11-2 and TRBJ2-3; possibly TRBD1 for D (5 bases). With 0 bases removed from V and 4 bases from J, the gap between germline ends came to 11 bases. Germline V gene lookup returns CDR1 SGHAT and CDR2 FQNNGV. The CDR3 loop spans 15 amino acids. The CDR3 protein is CASSLESGRSDTQYF. The CDR3 DNA is TGTGCCAGCAGCTTAGAGTCAGGGCGGTCAGATACGCAGTATTTT.

This clonotype was detected a few times. V gene TRBV28 combines with J gene TRBJ2-7; 9 bases line up with TRBD1. V was pared by 11 bases and J by 7 bases, with 12 bases of the junction left unmatched. This CDR3 is 13 amino acids long. The V gene's germline CDR1 is MDHEN and CDR2 SYDVKM. The CDR3 sequence: CAARLQGAREQYF. In nucleotides, the CDR3 is TGTGCCGCTAGACTACAGGGGGCGAGGGAGCAGTACTTC.

The chain employs TRBV13 and TRBJ2-1; the match to TRBD2 covers 8 bases. The germline CDR1 and CDR2 sequences are PRHDT and FYEKMQ (reference sequence). This CDR3 has 14 residues. The V segment lost 5 bases and the J segment 6 bases; nucleotides outside the gene matches: 6. The CDR3 sequence is CASSGAGGRNEQFF. CDR3 coding DNA: TGTGCCAGCAGCGGGGCGGGGGGCCGCAATGAGCAGTTCTTC.

A few counts support this clonotype. This chain connects TRBV5-4 to TRBJ2-5; tentatively, D is TRBD1 or TRBD2 (7 bases each). CDR1 is SGHNT, CDR2 YYREEE, per germline (reference sequence). The CDR3 totals 11 residues. V was pared by 9 bases and J by 4 bases, with 10 bases between. CDR3 sequence reads: CATRGGETQYF. In DNA, the CDR3 is TGTGCCACCAGGGGGGGAGAGACCCAGTACTTC.

At least ten counts were recorded for this clonotype. The V gene is TRBV7-3, the J gene TRBJ2-5; the D gene is possibly TRBD2 (6 bases). The CDR3 covers 13 residues. V was pared by 3 bases and J by 5 bases, with 10 bases between. The germline V gene encodes CDR1 SGHTA and CDR2 FQGTGA. Here the CDR3 reads CASSFGGGETQYF. The CDR3 DNA sequence: TGTGCCAGCAGCTTCGGGGGTGGGGAGACCCAGTACTTC.

In its sample, this clonotype was seen a few times. The chain couples TRBV15 to TRBJ2-7, with 9 nucleotides matching TRBD1. The trim removed 2 bases at V and 7 bases at J, leaving 9 bases unmatched. The CDR3 is made up of 15 amino acids. The germline V gene encodes CDR1 LNHNV and CDR2 YYDKDF (reference sequence). The CDR3 loop reads CATSRPGQGLGEQYF. CDR3 DNA sequence: TGTGCCACCAGCAGACCCGGACAGGGGTTAGGAGAGCAGTACTTC.

The table lists this clonotype with a few counts. The chain is built from TRBV12-3 or TRBV12-4 and TRBJ2-1; 7 bases align to TRBD1. The CDR3 loop spans 11 amino acids. V gave up 7 bases and J gave up 13 bases; unmatched junction bases: 7. CDR3 sequence reads: CASNKGADQFF. Written as DNA, the CDR3 is TGTGCCAGCAACAAGGGGGCAGACCAGTTCTTC.

This clonotype has a handful of counts. V usage is TRBV7-2 and J usage is TRBJ2-7; 7 bases match TRBD1. V shed 6 bases, J shed 2 bases, and the junction held 10 bases outside the gene matches. The germline V gene has CDR1 SGHTA and CDR2 FQGNSA. CDR3 length: 15 residues. The CDR3: CASRSTGTDAYEQYF. Here the CDR3 DNA reads TGTGCCAGCAGGTCTACCGGGACAGACGCCTACGAGCAGTACTTC.

The chain recombines TRBV4-1 with TRBJ2-1; D gene unclear. From germline, CDR1 is MGHRA and CDR2 YSYEKL. V shed 5 bases and J shed 3 bases, with 20 bases lying between them. The CDR3 is made up of 17 amino acids. CDR3 sequence (DNA): TGCGCCAGCAGCTACCACCCCGGCACCCTCAACTACAATGAGCAGTTCTTC. Its translation: CASSYHPGTLNYNEQFF.

The chain employs TRBV7-3 and TRBJ2-3; unclear D gene. The CDR3 length is 13 residues. Trimming removed 2 bases from V and 3 bases from J, with 6 bases in between. Germline lookup yields CDR1 SGHTA and CDR2 FQGTGA. The CDR3 loop reads CASSLEQTDTQYF. CDR3 bases: TGTGCCAGCAGCTTAGAACAGACAGATACGCAGTATTTT.

The rearrangement joins TRBV5-1 to TRBJ1-5; no definite D call. The CDR3 runs to 13 residues. V dropped 4 bases and J dropped 3 bases, with 8 bases sitting between them. The germline V gene encodes CDR1 SGHRS and CDR2 YFSETQ. Here the CDR3 reads CASSIGLNQPQHF. The CDR3 DNA follows: TGCGCCAGCAGCATAGGCCTCAATCAGCCCCAGCATTTT.

This clonotype was seen only a few times. The chain has TRBV20-1 and TRBJ1-2, with D possibly matching TRBD1 (5 bases). CDR3 length: 12 residues. From germline, CDR1 is DFQATT and CDR2 SNEGSKA (reference sequence). The CDR3 DNA follows: TGCAGCGGCAGGGAAGTGGGCTATGGCTACACCTTC. This sequence encodes CSGREVGYGYTF.

This clonotype was seen a few times. The rearrangement uses TRBV4-1 and TRBJ2-7; 7 bases agree with TRBD1. V dropped 4 bases and J dropped 4; count of bases not matched to a gene: 10. This CDR3 spans 15 amino acids. In germline, CDR1 is MGHRA, CDR2 YSYEKL. The DNA of the CDR3 is TGCGCCAGCAGCCTCGGTCCGACAGGGTTGTACGAGCAGTACTTC. Translated, it gives CASSLGPTGLYEQYF.